These 16 T cell receptor beta chains originate from one sample sequenced in a study of cytomegalovirus exposure and HLA in healthy donors. 60 Vbeta and 13 Jbeta primers were used in PCR. TCRdb's table, derived via immunoSEQ multiplex PCR, lists solely in-frame clones and lacks some. The sample carries fewer than 150,000 clones, around 80% recorded once. The sequenced sample was PBMCs. All receptors derive from a man aged 25 to 40 in good health and CMV-seronegative.

This chain links TRBV19 with TRBJ2-1, with TRBD2 matching over 13 bases. Trimming took 6 bases from V and 8 from J; bases not matched to a gene: 7. This CDR3 is built from 15 residues. Looked up from germline, CDR1 is LNHDA and CDR2 is SQIVND (reference sequence). The CDR3 DNA sequence: TGTGCCAGTAGAAAACTAGCGGGAGGGTTTTATGAGCAGTTCTTC. Translation gives CASRKLAGGFYEQFF.

The chain combines TRBV5-1 with TRBJ2-5, with TRBD2 matching over 10 bases. V was clipped by 0 bases and J by 1 base; unmatched bases: 12. The V gene's germline CDR1 is SGHRS and CDR2 YFSETQ. The CDR3 runs to 19 residues. The CDR3 DNA is TGCGCCAGCAGCTTGGAAGAAGTTAGCGGGGGGCAACTCCAAGAGACCCAGTACTTC. Translating it yields CASSLEEVSGGQLQETQYF.

CDR3 sequence: CASSFDSGDKTQYF. The CDR3 nucleotides read TGTGCCAGCAGCTTTGATTCTGGGGACAAAACTCAGTATTTT. The chain couples TRBV5-4 to TRBJ2-3; possibly TRBD1 for D (6 bases). The ends were cut back, 2 bases at V and 12 bases at J, with 19 bases in the middle. Per the germline V gene, CDR1 is SGHNT and CDR2 is YYREEE (reference sequence). The CDR3 covers 14 residues.

J is TRBJ2-7 and V is TRBV10-3; D perhaps matches TRBD1 (5 bases). The germline CDR1 and CDR2 sequences are ENHRY and SYGVKD. This CDR3 has 14 amino acids. Trimming removed 5 bases at V and 3 bases at J, with 14 bases between. The CDR3 bases are TGTGCCATCAGTCCCTCGACAGATATCTACGAGCAGTACTTC. The encoded protein is CAISPSTDIYEQYF.

The CDR3 DNA sequence: TGTGCCACCAGCAGATCTCGACAGGGCGGCTTCACTGAAGCTTTCTTT. Its translation is CATSRSRQGGFTEAFF. The chain is built from TRBV15 and TRBJ1-1, with 7 bases aligning to TRBD1. The CDR3 contains 16 residues. V gave up 2 bases and J gave up 4 bases; unmatched junction bases: 10. Germline values: CDR1 LNHNV, CDR2 YYDKDF (reference sequence).

The rearrangement links TRBV28 to TRBJ1-5, with D possibly TRBD1 on 5 matching bases. Trimming cost V 3 bases and J 2 bases, with 11 bases left between them. CDR3 length: 15 amino acids. The germline V gene has CDR1 MDHEN and CDR2 SYDVKM. For the CDR3, the DNA is TGTGCCAGCAGTTTCCGGGGGAATGGCAATCAGCCCCAGCATTTT. It encodes CASSFRGNGNQPQHF.

The rearrangement links TRBV6-1 to TRBJ1-5; maybe TRBD1 (5 bases). The V end was cut by 7 bases, the J end by 4 bases, with 11 bases between. Germline V gives CDR1 MNHNS, CDR2 SASEGT. The CDR3 runs to 13 residues. For the CDR3, the DNA is TGTGCCAGCATGGAACAGGCTAATCAGCCCCAGCATTTT. Amino acids: CASMEQANQPQHF.

The J gene is TRBJ2-3, the V gene TRBV29-1; D may be TRBD1 (8 bases). Looked up from germline, CDR1 is SQVTM and CDR2 is ANQGSEA. Trimming shortened V by 8 bases and J by 3 bases, and 15 bases separated the two germline ends. The CDR3 is 13 residues long. The CDR3 reads CSTGGGNTDTQYF. Written as DNA, the CDR3 is TGCAGCACAGGGGGAGGGAATACAGATACGCAGTATTTT.

This clone was seen just once. The V and J genes are TRBV10-3 and TRBJ2-3; 7 bases line up with TRBD2. The CDR3 has 17 residues. V shed 3 bases and J 0 bases; nucleotides not matched to a gene: 9. Per the germline V gene, CDR1 is ENHRY and CDR2 is SYGVKD. The CDR3 DNA follows: TGTGCCATCAGTGAATCGGTGGGGGGGATTAGCACAGATACGCAGTATTTT. Protein: CAISESVGGISTDTQYF.

The gene calls are TRBV12-5 and TRBJ1-1, with 8 positions matching TRBD1. This CDR3 is 16 amino acids long. CDR1 and CDR2 (germline): LGHNT, FRNRAP. V lost 3 bases and J lost 1; bases outside the gene matches: 7. DNA for the CDR3: TGTGCTAGTGGTTTCCGACAGGGGAGAACGAACACTGAAGCTTTCTTT. Translation: CASGFRQGRTNTEAFF.

The chain employs TRBV27 and TRBJ2-2; 11 nucleotides agree with TRBD1. CDR1 is MNHEY and CDR2 is SMNVEV in the germline V gene (reference sequence). The CDR3 contains 16 residues. With 5 bases clipped from V and 5 bases from J, the junction kept 7 bases outside the gene matches. The CDR3 nucleotides are TGTGCCAGCAGTCCTTGGACAGGGGGCAGGACCGGGGAGCTGTTTTTT. The encoded protein is CASSPWTGGRTGELFF.

The chain couples TRBV9 to TRBJ2-1; 7 positions agree with TRBD1. CDR1 SGDLS and CDR2 YYNGEE come from the germline V gene. The CDR3 runs to 17 residues. V lost 4 bases, J lost 4 bases, and 14 bases stayed unmatched. The CDR3 reads CASSLETGRTMYNEQFF. CDR3 nucleotide sequence: TGTGCCAGCAGCCTAGAGACAGGGCGAACGATGTACAATGAGCAGTTCTTC.

The V gene is TRBV12-5, the J gene TRBJ2-5; tentatively, D is TRBD1 (7 bases). The V end lost 2 bases, the J end lost 5 bases, and 30 bases lay between the germline ends. CDR1 is LGHNT, CDR2 FRNRAP, per germline. The CDR3 covers 20 residues. CDR3: CASGLLVWKGTAMGRETQYF. CDR3 bases: TGTGCTAGTGGTTTGTTAGTTTGGAAAGGGACAGCCATGGGGAGGGAGACCCAGTACTTC.

The rearrangement joins TRBV13 to TRBJ2-7; D is perhaps TRBD2 (6 bases). Trimming removed 4 bases at V and 1 base at J, with 11 bases between. Per the germline V gene, CDR1 is PRHDT and CDR2 is FYEKMQ (reference sequence). This CDR3 is built from 14 residues. CDR3 protein: CASSSGTESYEQYF. The CDR3 nucleotides are TGTGCCAGCAGCTCCGGGACTGAGTCCTACGAGCAGTACTTC.

V is TRBV6-1 and J is TRBJ2-3; D ambiguous. V was clipped by 4 bases and J by 2 bases, with 13 bases between them. The CDR3 is 15 residues long. CDR1 is MNHNS and CDR2 is SASEGT in the germline V gene. CDR3: CASSAQQKLTDTQYF. In DNA, the CDR3 is TGTGCCAGCAGTGCACAACAGAAACTCACAGATACGCAGTATTTT.

This chain links TRBV19 with TRBJ2-5; D may be TRBD1 (5 bases). CDR3 length: 13 amino acids. The ends were cut back, 3 bases at V and 2 bases at J, with 7 bases in the middle. Germline lookup yields CDR1 LNHDA and CDR2 SQIVND (reference sequence). Here the CDR3 reads CASSMGLQETQYF. The DNA of the CDR3 is TGTGCCAGTAGTATGGGGCTGCAAGAGACCCAGTACTTC.